This T cell receptor beta chain was profiled in a study of blood T cell repertoires in COVID-19. Study background: Researchers got acute and convalescent COVID-19 samples from the United States, Italy and Spain. T cells, B-cell-depleted T cells, or PBMCs provided the cDNA or gDNA that served as material.

With 3 bases clipped from V and 0 bases from J, the junction kept 7 bases outside the gene matches. The CDR3 runs 18 residues. Germline values: CDR1 LGHDT, CDR2 YNNKEL (reference sequence). Source study methods: The assay estimated nucleated cells by amplifying reference gene primers. Sequenced by immunoSEQ multiplex PCR; TCRdb stores in-frame clones only, minus some. Clone size and the V and J calls come from that table; the DNA yielded D and trimming. The sample carries about 98,000 clones, roughly 87% recorded once. This chain uses TRBV3-1 (or the pseudogene TRBV3-2) with TRBJ2-6, with TRBD2 matching 8 bases. This receptor was taken from a man aged 80 or over with acute or convalescent COVID-19. Specimen: peripheral blood. Here the CDR3 reads CASSHVSGGLSGANVLTF. Here the CDR3 DNA reads TGTGCCAGCAGCCACGTAAGCGGGGGCCTCTCTGGGGCCAACGTCCTGACTTTC.